What follows describes a single T cell receptor beta chain. The sample originates from a study of blood T cell repertoires in COVID-19. CDR1 is MNHEY and CDR2 is SVGAGI in the germline V gene. V lost 6 bases and J lost 10, with 15 bases in between. The CDR3 runs 12 residues. Using immunoSEQ multiplex PCR, the repertoire was profiled, and TCRdb retains in-frame clones only, with some absent. Of fewer than 200,000 clones listed, around 73% are singletons. The source is a woman aged 50 to 60 who had recovered from COVID-19. This chain uses TRBV6-5 with TRBJ1-2; tentatively, D is TRBD1 (6 bases). Sequencing was done on a sample of PBMCs or T cells enriched from blood (not recorded which). The CDR3 loop is CASRSPGDDYTF. CDR3 coding DNA: TGTGCCAGCAGGTCCCCAGGGGACGACTACACCTTC.